Below, 5 T cell receptor beta chains from the same sample are listed, as sequenced in a study of CD8+CD57+ T cells in acquired aplastic anemia. Template material for TCR beta VDJ and CDR3 profiling consisted of genomic DNA. TCRdb called the reads again in MiXCR, with one record for every CDR3 protein. The table records about 190,000 distinct CDR3 sequences, around 59% of them present only once. The source material was sorted CD4+, CD8+, or CD8+CD57+ T cells (not recorded which) from PBMCs. All receptors come from a human donor in good health, serving as a control.

This clonotype turned up a few times. Since a much larger clone is just one base distant, this may be a read error. V usage is TRBV7-2 and J usage is TRBJ2-7; no firm D call. The CDR3 extends over 10 amino acids. The germline V and J ends were trimmed by 4 bases and 2 bases, with 0 bases remaining between them. In germline, CDR1 is SGHTA, CDR2 FQGNSA. In DNA form, the CDR3 reads TGTGCCAGCAGCTCCTACGAGCAGTACTTC. Translated: CASSSYEQYF.

On this clonotype: Sequence at one end of the junction differs from germline and may be a read error. The genes are TRBV10-3 and TRBJ1-1; D gene unclear. The CDR3 totals 16 residues. CDR1 and CDR2 from the germline V gene are ENHRY and SYGVKD. The DNA of the CDR3 is TGTGCCAGCAGTGTACGTATAGGATCTGGAAACACTGAAGCTTTCTTT. Encoded protein: CASSVRIGSGNTEAFF.

CDR3 bases: TGTGCCAGCAGAGGCGGGGGGAAGACCCAGTACTTC. Amino acid sequence: CASRGGGKTQYF. This sequence joins TRBV24-1 and TRBJ2-5; TRBD2 aligns across 8 bases. The J segment lost 6 bases and the V segment lost 11 bases, leaving 7 bases of the junction unmatched. Germline CDR1 is KGHDR and CDR2 is SFDVKD. The CDR3 has 12 residues.

This clonotype was seen repeatedly, ten times or more. V is TRBV19 and J is TRBJ1-6; D gene ambiguous. The CDR3 is 14 residues long. Trimming shortened V by 4 bases and J by 1 base, and 5 bases separated the two germline ends. In germline, CDR1 is LNHDA, CDR2 SQIVND (reference sequence). CDR3 DNA sequence: TGTGCCAGTAGTAAAAAGTCCTATAATTCACCCCTCCACTTT. Protein product: CASSKKSYNSPLHF.

V and J are TRBV5-4 and TRBJ1-5, with 10 bases fitting TRBD1. Germline V gives CDR1 SGHNT, CDR2 YYREEE (reference sequence). V dropped 4 bases and J dropped 7; count of bases not matched to a gene: 5. This CDR3 contains 14 residues. The chain's CDR3 is CASSRDRGGQPQHF. The CDR3 nucleotides are TGTGCCAGCAGCAGGGACAGGGGAGGGCAGCCCCAGCATTTT.